This TCR beta chain was observed in a study of CD8 T cells in cerebrospinal fluid in Alzheimer's disease. The wider study: CSF T cell clonal expansion was assessed by plate-based nested PCR and droplet-based sequencing.

This clonotype is called large based on its frequency. CDR1 SGHVS and CDR2 FQNEAQ come from the germline V gene. The length of the CDR3 is 16 residues. Using the 10x single-cell sequencing reads, TCRdb records one entry per CDR3 protein without DNA. This sample contains 1,200 to 1,500 distinct CDR3 sequences. The gene calls are TRBV7-8 and TRBJ1-1; the TCRdb D gene call, TRBD1, has no DNA to confirm it. The sample comprised cerebrospinal fluid. The clonotype comes from a human donor with mild cognitive impairment. CDR3 sequence reads: CASSWGQGLGNTEAFF.